This TCR beta chain was retrieved from a study of T-cell memory formation after mild COVID-19. Overall study: Clusters of TCRs were largely donor specific.

This clonotype was seen a few times. Its matching antigen is unknown. Whole-study results and caveats: Clones that contracted clustered mainly in CM and EM if CD4+ and in EMRA if CD8+.

TCRdb re-called the 5' RACE reads through MiXCR, storing one row per CDR3 protein. The sample has about 390,000 distinct CDR3 sequences; about 16% are singletons. V lost 5 bases and J lost 5, with 12 bases in between. Germline-derived CDR1 and CDR2 are SGHTA and FQGNSA. CDR3 length: 13 amino acids. The sequenced sample consisted of PBMCs or a T cell subset sorted from them (not recorded which). The clonotype originates from a man younger than 35 who had mild COVID-19 (a few samples of this study predate the infection). Cell type and time point are not known. This chain uses TRBV7-2 with TRBJ1-1; D is unclear. This chain's CDR3 is CASSLISGTEAFF. CDR3 coding DNA: TGTGCCAGCAGCCTTATCTCGGGGACTGAAGCTTTCTTT.